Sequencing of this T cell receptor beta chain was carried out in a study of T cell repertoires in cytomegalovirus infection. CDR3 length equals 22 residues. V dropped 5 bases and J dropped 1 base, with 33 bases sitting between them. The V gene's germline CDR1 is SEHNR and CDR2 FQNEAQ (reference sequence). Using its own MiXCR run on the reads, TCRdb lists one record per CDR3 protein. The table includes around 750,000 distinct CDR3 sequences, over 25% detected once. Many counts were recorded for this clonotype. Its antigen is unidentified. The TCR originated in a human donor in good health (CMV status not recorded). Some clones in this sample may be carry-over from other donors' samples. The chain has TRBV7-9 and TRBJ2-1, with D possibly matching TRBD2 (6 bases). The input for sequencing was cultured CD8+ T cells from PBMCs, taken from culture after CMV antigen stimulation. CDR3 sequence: CASSLRRESQLGELSSYNEQFF. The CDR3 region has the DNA TGTGCCAGCAGCCTTAGACGGGAGTCCCAGTTAGGAGAGTTGTCTTCCTACAATGAGCAGTTCTTC.